This TCR beta chain was found in a study of cytomegalovirus exposure and HLA in healthy donors. Primers: 60 Vbeta forward and 13 Jbeta reverse. Clones were sequenced by immunoSEQ multiplex PCR, and TCRdb holds only the in-frame ones, with some missing. This sample carries around 140,000 clones, with around 2.2% going to the ten biggest clones. Germline V gene lookup returns CDR1 SGHTA and CDR2 FQGNSA. This CDR3 has 17 residues. Trimming cost V 5 bases and J 2 bases; bases outside gene matches: 9. Sequenced input: PBMCs. This clonotype was sampled from a woman under 30 in good health and CMV-seronegative. V gene TRBV7-2 combines with J gene TRBJ2-1, with 10 bases that match TRBD2. CDR3 nucleotides: TGTGCCAGCAGCCCGCGTCCCACTAGCGGGACCTACAATGAGCAGTTCTTC. This gives the protein CASSPRPTSGTYNEQFF.